The entry below gives a single TCR beta chain sequence along with its context. No antigen is known for it. These data come from a study of cytomegalovirus exposure and HLA in healthy donors. Whole-study findings and limits: Equally common other TCR beta chains were less clonally expanded than HLA-associated ones, a later analysis found. In a later analysis, common viral pathogens appeared linked to several of the most significant clusters. One cluster of highly shared sequence variants probably arose as a sequencing artifact.

Researchers ran the PCR with 60 Vbeta and 13 Jbeta primers. Method: immunoSEQ multiplex PCR; TCRdb's copy keeps in-frame clones and lacks some. The sample carries 150,000 to 200,000 clones, around two thirds recorded once. The CDR3 has 21 amino acids. V dropped 5 bases and J dropped 6 bases, with 37 bases sitting between them. Germline V gene sequence: CDR1 LNHDA, CDR2 SQIVND (reference sequence). These donors counted as nominally healthy when sampled, but unrecorded immune exposures were likely. The chain recombines TRBV19 with TRBJ1-1; no firm D call. This sequence originates from a man between 25 and 39 years old in good health and CMV-seropositive. The sequencing sample was made of PBMCs. The CDR3 protein is CASSLKRPIPLTRRERAEAFF. CDR3 coding DNA: TGTGCCAGTAGTCTTAAGCGGCCTATACCCCTCACCCGGCGGGAAAGAGCTGAAGCTTTCTTT.